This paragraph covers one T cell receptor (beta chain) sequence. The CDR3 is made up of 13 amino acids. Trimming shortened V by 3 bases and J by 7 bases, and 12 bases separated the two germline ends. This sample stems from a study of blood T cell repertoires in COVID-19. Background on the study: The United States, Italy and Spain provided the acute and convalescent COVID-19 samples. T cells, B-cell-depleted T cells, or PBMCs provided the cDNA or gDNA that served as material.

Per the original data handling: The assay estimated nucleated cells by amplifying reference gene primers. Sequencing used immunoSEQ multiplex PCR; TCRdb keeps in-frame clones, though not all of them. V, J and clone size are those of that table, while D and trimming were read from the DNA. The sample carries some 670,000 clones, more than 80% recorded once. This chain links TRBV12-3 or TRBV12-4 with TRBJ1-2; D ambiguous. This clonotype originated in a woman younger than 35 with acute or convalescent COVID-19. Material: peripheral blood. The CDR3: CASSFPTRGGYTF. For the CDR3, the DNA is TGTGCCAGCAGTTTTCCTACCAGAGGTGGCTACACCTTC.